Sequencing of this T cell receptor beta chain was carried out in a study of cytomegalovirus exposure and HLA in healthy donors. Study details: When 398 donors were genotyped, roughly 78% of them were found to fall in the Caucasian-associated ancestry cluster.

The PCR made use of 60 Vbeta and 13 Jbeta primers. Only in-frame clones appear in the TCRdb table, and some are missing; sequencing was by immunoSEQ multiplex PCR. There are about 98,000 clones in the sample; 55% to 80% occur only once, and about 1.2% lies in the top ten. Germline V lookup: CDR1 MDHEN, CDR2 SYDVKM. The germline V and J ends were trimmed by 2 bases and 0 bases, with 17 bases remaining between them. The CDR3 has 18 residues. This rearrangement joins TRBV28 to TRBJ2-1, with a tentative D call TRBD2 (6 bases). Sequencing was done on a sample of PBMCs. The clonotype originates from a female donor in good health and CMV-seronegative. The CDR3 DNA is TGTGCCAGCAGTTTACCTCCGGGAGCGGATTACTCCTACAATGAGCAGTTCTTC. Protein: CASSLPPGADYSYNEQFF.